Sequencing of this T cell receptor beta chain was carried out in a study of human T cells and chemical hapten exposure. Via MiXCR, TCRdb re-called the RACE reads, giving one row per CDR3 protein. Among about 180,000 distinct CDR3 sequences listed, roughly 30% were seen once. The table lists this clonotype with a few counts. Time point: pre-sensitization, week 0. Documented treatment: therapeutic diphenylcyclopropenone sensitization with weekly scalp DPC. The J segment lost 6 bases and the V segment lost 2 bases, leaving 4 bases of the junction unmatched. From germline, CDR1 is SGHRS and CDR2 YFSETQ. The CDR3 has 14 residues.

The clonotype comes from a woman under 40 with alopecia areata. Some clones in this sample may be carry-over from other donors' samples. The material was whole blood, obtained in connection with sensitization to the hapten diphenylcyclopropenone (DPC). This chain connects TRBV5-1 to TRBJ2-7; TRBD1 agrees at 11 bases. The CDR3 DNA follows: TGCGCCAGCAGCTTTCAGGACAGGGGGCCCGAGCAGTACTTC. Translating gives CASSFQDRGPEQYF.